This paragraph covers one T cell receptor beta chain sequence. These data come from a study of blood T cell repertoires in COVID-19. Source study methods: The authors estimated nucleated cell counts from reference gene primer amplification. Produced via immunoSEQ multiplex PCR; TCRdb's table is partial and in-frame only. That table furnishes V, J and clone size, whereas the DNA furnished D and trimming. The sample yields about 22,000 clones, 89% seen once. The sequence came from a human donor with active COVID-19. The donor label of this sample is uncertain. The sequencing input was peripheral blood.

In DNA, the CDR3 is TGTGCCAGCAGTCGGACAGGGGGAATTTTGAGCACCGGGGAGCTGTTTTTT. Translation: CASSRTGGILSTGELFF. The chain carries TRBV28 and TRBJ2-2; 10 bases fit TRBD1. From germline, CDR1 is MDHEN and CDR2 SYDVKM. CDR3 size: 17 residues. The trim removed 5 bases at V and 4 bases at J, leaving 10 bases unmatched.